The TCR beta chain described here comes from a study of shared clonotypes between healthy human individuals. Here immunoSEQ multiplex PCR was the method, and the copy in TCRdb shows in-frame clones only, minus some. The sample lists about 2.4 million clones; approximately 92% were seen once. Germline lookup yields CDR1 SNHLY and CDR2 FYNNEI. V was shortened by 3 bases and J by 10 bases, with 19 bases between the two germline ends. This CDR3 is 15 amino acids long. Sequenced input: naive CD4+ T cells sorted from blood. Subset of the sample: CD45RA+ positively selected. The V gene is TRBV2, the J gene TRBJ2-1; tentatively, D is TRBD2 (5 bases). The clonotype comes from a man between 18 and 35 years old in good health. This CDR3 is CASSEEAGNPWEQFF. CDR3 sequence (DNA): TGTGCCAGCAGTGAGGAGGCAGGCAACCCGTGGGAGCAGTTCTTC. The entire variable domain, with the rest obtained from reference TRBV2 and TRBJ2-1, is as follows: EPEVTQTPSHQVTQMGQEVILRCVPISNHLYFYWYRQILGQKVEFLVSFYNNEISEKSEIFDDQFSVERPDGSNFTLKIRSTKLEDSAMYFCASSEEAGNPWEQFFGPGTRLTVL.